This TCR beta chain appears in the sequencing data of a study of blood T cell repertoires in COVID-19 (dated by TCRdb to the early 2020s). About the full investigation: Samples from collaborators originated in the United States, Italy and Spain and spanned both the acute and convalescent phases of COVID-19. The material from the prospective study consisted of cDNA or gDNA derived from T cells, B-cell-depleted T cells, or PBMCs. The dataset comprised deeply sampled blood TCRbeta repertoires from subjects exposed to, actively infected with, or recovered from COVID-19. A freely available public database, intended as a resource for researchers studying the immune response to SARS-CoV-2, is where the repertoires were released. Samples were obtained from the ongoing ImmuneRACE study (first 160 participants) and from 1,000 to 1,500 subjects provided by 6 global collaborators. Sample metadata almost always included a de-identified subject ID, COVID-19 status, age in years and sex. Where available, HLA class I and class II types were obtained from metadata supplied by the sample provider rather than from assay-based typing. On the study overall, not on this receptor specifically: How much clinical and demographic metadata was included differed by source and by participant, and the metadata was provided uncurated.

TCRbeta CDR3 regions were amplified from genomic DNA by means of the immunoSEQ Assay, a bias-controlled multiplex PCR. The published analysis was carried out like this. The number of nucleated cells in each sample was estimated from the amplification of reference gene primers within the assay. Sequence reads were collapsed and filtered to measure the absolute abundance of every unique TCRbeta CDR3 rearrangement. For each sample, productive Simpson clonality was calculated by taking the square root of Simpson's diversity index across productive rearrangements. Held by TCRdb, this immuneACCESS table contains in-frame sequences only and omits some clones. Under half of the omission traces to an unresolved V gene where checked; the cause of the rest is unknown. V, J and clone size reflect that table, while D and trimming were determined from the DNA. The sample profile shows about 110,000 clones; roughly nine tenths of them were found once. Clones ranked in the top ten supply roughly 5% of the sample.

About this clone itself: Its antigen specificity is not known. Base qualities are not recorded, but no much larger clone differs from it by a single base.

Each collaborating institution followed its own protocols to collect whole blood in K2EDTA tubes. Collaborator samples were shipped for TCRbeta analysis as frozen whole blood, isolated PBMCs, or DNA extracted from either sample type. V is clipped by 3 bases and J by 4 bases, and the sequence between their germline boundaries is 13 bases long. The germline V gene supplies CDR1 SGHAT and CDR2 FQNNGV. Reading from cysteine to phenylalanine, the CDR3 counts 14 amino acids. The retained sequence is limited to the CDR3, 42 bases, with the frame set at the first base. Rearrangement joined TRBV11-2 to TRBJ2-7, and possibly TRBD2, on 7 matching bases. This receptor was identified in a human donor in a cohort sampled during active COVID-19. Sequenced input: peripheral blood. The bases are TGTGCCAGCAGCTTTTCACAGGGAGGGTACGAGCAGTACTTC. It translates as CASSFSQGGYEQYF.